This entry lists 18 T cell receptor beta chains sequenced from one sample in a study of blood T cell repertoires in COVID-19. TCRdb keeps only in-frame clones here, not all; method: immunoSEQ multiplex PCR. The sample shows some 340,000 clones, around 84% of them seen only once. The sequenced sample was peripheral blood. These TCRs come from a woman younger than 35 with acute or convalescent COVID-19.

The rearrangement links TRBV19 to TRBJ1-3; 8 bases are shared with TRBD1. V lost 5 bases, J lost 1 base, and 1 base stayed unmatched. This CDR3 has 14 residues. Per the germline V gene, CDR1 is LNHDA and CDR2 is SQIVND (reference sequence). CDR3 loop: CASSDRGSGNTIYF. CDR3 bases: TGTGCCAGTAGTGACAGGGGATCTGGAAACACCATATATTTT.

V and J are TRBV3-1 (or the pseudogene TRBV3-2) and TRBJ1-4; no firm D call. V was trimmed by 0 bases and J by 9 bases, leaving 5 bases between them. This CDR3 region has 12 residues. Germline V lookup: CDR1 LGHDT, CDR2 YNNKEL (reference sequence). The CDR3 DNA is TGTGCCAGCAGCCAAGACCAAAAAAAACTGTTTTTT. Protein sequence: CASSQDQKKLFF.

This chain joins TRBV21-1 and TRBJ1-2; the DNA was not compared with TRBD1, the D call given in the table. TRBV21-1 is a pseudogene. The CDR3 runs to 16 residues. CDR3 sequence reads: CASITSDSTGAGGYTF. The CDR3 nucleotides read TGTGCCAGCATAACCTCAGACTCGACAGGGGCAGGAGGCTACACCTTC.

The gene calls are TRBV4-1 and TRBJ2-3, with 9 bases identical to TRBD2. This CDR3 contains 17 residues. The V and J ends lost 3 bases and 0 bases, in that order; junction bases with no gene match: 7. Germline V CDR1 and CDR2: MGHRA, YSYEKL. CDR3 region: CASSQTRSGGSTDTQYF. The CDR3, as DNA: TGCGCCAGCAGCCAGACACGTAGCGGGGGAAGCACAGATACGCAGTATTTT.

This chain links TRBV5-3 with TRBJ1-6; TRBD1 might be the D (5 bases). TRBV5-3 is placed among ORFs of uncertain function. The germline V and J ends were trimmed by 0 bases and 6 bases, with 10 bases remaining between them. The CDR3 length is 15 residues. The CDR3 here is CARSLGRVPNSPLHF. The DNA of the CDR3 is TGTGCCAGAAGCTTGGGCAGGGTGCCTAATTCACCCCTCCACTTT.

V and J are TRBV9 and TRBJ2-1; TRBD2 agrees at 8 bases. This CDR3 region has 14 residues. CDR1 is SGDLS and CDR2 is YYNGEE in the germline V gene. The ends lost 3 bases at V and 8 bases at J; junction bases unmatched: 7. CDR3 in DNA: TGTGCCAGCAGCGCACTAGCGGAGGGGGATGAGCAGTTCTTC. Protein sequence: CASSALAEGDEQFF.

The gene calls are TRBV7-2 and TRBJ2-5; 7 nucleotides match TRBD2. This CDR3 is built from 17 residues. Germline CDR1 is SGHTA and CDR2 is FQGNSA. J gave up 5 bases and V 4 bases, and 16 bases lay outside the gene matches. CDR3 sequence reads: CASSSPGGVLPLETQYF. For the CDR3, the DNA is TGTGCCAGCAGCTCCCCTGGGGGGGTACTACCTCTGGAGACCCAGTACTTC.

This clone was detected once. The chain links TRBV2 to TRBJ2-5, with 9 bases matching TRBD1. V dropped 3 bases and J dropped 5; count of bases not matched to a gene: 4. CDR3 size: 14 residues. Germline-derived CDR1 and CDR2 are SNHLY and FYNNEI. The CDR3: CASSDPDRGETQYF. The DNA of the CDR3 is TGTGCCAGCAGTGACCCGGACAGGGGTGAGACCCAGTACTTC.

The chain recombines TRBV4-1 with TRBJ2-7; 7 bases are shared with TRBD1. V lost 1 base and J lost 0; bases outside the gene matches: 9. From germline, CDR1 is MGHRA and CDR2 YSYEKL. The CDR3 length is 17 residues. In DNA, the CDR3 is TGCGCCAGCAGCCAAGGTACGCCGACAGGGCCCTCCTACGAGCAGTACTTC. Translated: CASSQGTPTGPSYEQYF.

This chain uses TRBV18 with TRBJ1-6; no firm D call. With 3 bases removed from V and 4 bases from J, the gap between germline ends came to 7 bases. The CDR3 totals 14 residues. Germline values: CDR1 KGHSH, CDR2 LQKENI. The CDR3 DNA reads as TGTGCCAGCTCACCCGGGTCGTATAATTCACCCCTCCACTTT. Translating gives CASSPGSYNSPLHF.

V usage is TRBV18 and J usage is TRBJ2-1; 12 positions agree with TRBD2. The CDR3 runs 17 residues. J was trimmed by 5 bases and V by 6 bases; bases with no gene match: 11. Germline V gene lookup returns CDR1 KGHSH and CDR2 LQKENI. CDR3 loop: CASSPPGLAGLDNEQFF. CDR3 nucleotide sequence: TGTGCCAGCTCTCCTCCGGGACTAGCGGGTCTTGACAATGAGCAGTTCTTC.

The chain uses TRBV24-1 and TRBJ2-3; 12 bases are a match to TRBD2. There are 17 residues in the CDR3. J was trimmed by 1 base and V by 4 bases; bases with no gene match: 5. Germline CDR1 and CDR2: KGHDR and SFDVKD. CDR3 protein: CATSEASGRVGTDTQYF. DNA for the CDR3: TGTGCCACCAGTGAGGCTAGCGGGAGGGTAGGCACAGATACGCAGTATTTT.

The chain uses TRBV29-1 and TRBJ1-1, with 8 bases matching TRBD1. Germline V lookup: CDR1 SQVTM, CDR2 ANQGSEA. The CDR3 contains 13 residues. V was pared by 7 bases and J by 2 bases, with 6 bases of the junction left unmatched. The CDR3 bases are TGCAGCGGTCGACAGGGGACAAACACTGAAGCTTTCTTT. It is translated as CSGRQGTNTEAFF.

The genes are TRBV5-4 and TRBJ1-1; 9 nucleotides line up with TRBD1. Germline CDR1 and CDR2: SGHNT and YYREEE (reference sequence). The CDR3 is 14 amino acids. The J segment lost 4 bases and the V segment lost 6 bases, leaving 7 bases of the junction unmatched. The chain's CDR3 is CASTGDREGTEAFF. CDR3 DNA: TGTGCCAGCACCGGGGACAGGGAAGGCACTGAAGCTTTCTTT.

This chain links TRBV14 with TRBJ1-1; D is unclear. CDR1 and CDR2 (germline): SGHDN, FVKESK. This CDR3 has 16 residues. V gave up 1 base and J gave up 3 bases, with 15 bases separating them. The CDR3 coding sequence is TGTGCCAGCAGCCAAGGGGCACGACGGATTTACACTGAAGCTTTCTTT. This sequence encodes CASSQGARRIYTEAFF.

The V call is TRBV6-2 or TRBV6-3, the J call TRBJ2-7; 7 bases fit TRBD1. The V gene's germline CDR1 is MNHEY and CDR2 SVGEGT. With V trimmed by 6 bases and J by 0 bases, 8 bases remained unmatched. The CDR3 extends over 15 amino acids. The CDR3 DNA follows: TGTGCCAGCAGCCACAGGGGAGATCCCTCCTACGAGCAGTACTTC. It is translated as CASSHRGDPSYEQYF.

V and J are TRBV19 and TRBJ1-3; D gene unclear. Per the germline V gene, CDR1 is LNHDA and CDR2 is SQIVND (reference sequence). V gave up 2 bases and J gave up 2 bases, with 4 bases separating them. The CDR3 covers 13 residues. CDR3 sequence: CASSITPGNTIYF. For the CDR3, the DNA is TGTGCCAGTAGTATAACACCTGGAAACACCATATATTTT.

The J gene is TRBJ1-1, the V gene TRBV9; a possible D gene is TRBD1 (5 bases). From germline, CDR1 is SGDLS and CDR2 YYNGEE. Trimming took off 3 bases at V and 3 bases at J, with 15 bases between the two ends. The CDR3 runs to 15 residues. In nucleotides, the CDR3 is TGTGCCAGCAGCGATTTGGCCCCAGGGTACACTGAAGCTTTCTTT. Residues: CASSDLAPGYTEAFF.